This TCR beta chain was found in a study of CD8 T cells in Susac syndrome. As controls, healthy donors matched for age and sex were used. Negative isolation was used for CD8+ and CD4+ T cells, and FACS enrichment was applied to TEMRA cells. CDR3 size: 13 residues. The V and J ends lost 1 base and 0 bases respectively, with 6 bases between them. Germline V gives CDR1 DFQATT, CDR2 SNEGSKA (reference sequence). Random hexamers were used to reverse transcribe roughly 0.45 to 1 ug of RNA. The TCR beta CDR3 was amplified by immunoSEQ multiplex PCR across 54 Vbeta, 13 Jbeta. TCRdb re-called the immunoSEQ multiplex PCR reads with MiXCR, one entry per CDR3 protein. Of 110,000 or so distinct CDR3 sequences in the sample, about 96% were seen once.

The J gene is TRBJ1-1, the V gene TRBV20-1, with D unclear. This sequence originates from a human donor in good health. Sequencing was done on a sample of CD4+ T cells from PBMCs. In DNA form, the CDR3 reads TGCAGTGCTAGAGGTTGGCTGAACACTGAAGCTTTCTTT. Its protein product is CSARGWLNTEAFF.